This T cell receptor (beta chain) was recorded in a study of T cell repertoires in cytomegalovirus infection. V lost 2 bases and J lost 6; bases outside the gene matches: 9. There are 15 residues in the CDR3. From germline, CDR1 is SNHLY and CDR2 FYNNEI. This clonotype was seen only once. The antigen remains unidentified. MiXCR was run by TCRdb on the reads, yielding one entry per CDR3 protein. The sample includes under 800,000 distinct CDR3 sequences, approximately 24% seen only once; the top ten take roughly 8%. Study outcomes and limitations: Cumulative public TCR beta family frequency identified CMV carriers with the relevant HLA. Clonotype analysis showed dominance of the ex vivo response by HLA-C-restricted CMV-specific TCR beta clonotypes.

The rearrangement uses TRBV2 and TRBJ2-7; 8 positions match TRBD2. Material: CD8+ T cells from PBMCs. This receptor was obtained from a human donor in good health (CMV status not recorded). Some clones in this sample may be carry-over from other donors' samples. The CDR3 DNA reads TGTGCCAGCAGTGAATTTGGACTAGCAAACATCGAGCAGTACTTC. It yields the protein CASSEFGLANIEQYF.